The 10 T cell receptor beta chains presented below share a single source sample, sequenced in a study of Ad26.COV2.S vaccination and SARS-CoV-2 variants. The repertoire was sequenced with immunoSEQ multiplex PCR; TCRdb's copy has only in-frame clones and lacks some. The sample has roughly 380,000 clones; roughly 87% are singletons. Documented treatment: 15 to 20 received Ad26.COV2.S at low or high dose, single or two shots; roughly five received placebo; per-sample allocation not given. The samples date from day 63 after the first vaccine or placebo injection. The input for sequencing was peripheral blood, taken in a trial of Ad26.COV2.S vaccine versus placebo. These receptors came from a person between 18 and 59 years old who received the Ad26.COV2.S COVID-19 vaccine or a placebo.

The CDR3: CASSLDDAGRTYEQYF. The CDR3 bases are TGTGCCAGCAGCTTAGATGATGCCGGCAGAACCTACGAGCAGTACTTC. This chain uses TRBV7-6 with TRBJ2-7, with no clear D. CDR1 is SGHVS and CDR2 is FNYEAQ in the germline V gene. The CDR3 is 16 amino acids. Between the trimmed V and J ends, which lost 1 base and 2 bases, there was a span of 15 bases.

This chain joins TRBV9 and TRBJ1-1; TRBD1 matches at 7 bases. The V and J ends lost 4 bases and 4 bases, in that order; junction bases with no gene match: 13. This CDR3 is built from 16 residues. Germline V gene data show CDR1 as SGDLS and CDR2 as YYNGEE. The CDR3 protein is CASSPPARGVLTEAFF. The CDR3 nucleotides are TGTGCCAGCAGCCCCCCGGCCAGGGGGGTTCTCACTGAAGCTTTCTTT.

About this clone: Additional DNA sequences in this sample encode the identical CDR3. The rearrangement uses TRBV18 and TRBJ2-7, with 7 bases lining up with TRBD1. CDR3 size: 12 residues. Germline V lookup: CDR1 KGHSH, CDR2 LQKENI. J lost 5 bases, V lost 2 bases, and 0 bases had no gene match. CDR3 sequence reads: CASSPGTDEQYF. The CDR3 nucleotides are TGTGCCAGCTCACCAGGGACAGACGAGCAGTACTTC.

The CDR3 loop is CASSLKGGNYEQYF. The CDR3 nucleotides read TGTGCCAGCAGTTTGAAAGGGGGCAACTACGAGCAGTACTTC. The rearrangement uses TRBV27 and TRBJ2-7; 7 bases map to TRBD1. In germline, CDR1 is MNHEY, CDR2 SMNVEV (reference sequence). The ends lost 3 bases at V and 3 bases at J; junction bases unmatched: 5. There are 14 residues in the CDR3.

The J gene is TRBJ1-2, the V gene TRBV2; weak D call: TRBD1 (5 bases). Germline V lookup: CDR1 SNHLY, CDR2 FYNNEI. The CDR3 has 16 amino acids. V lost 6 bases to trimming and J lost 4 bases, with 21 bases between them. The CDR3 region is CASRPDIGVIIYGYTF. The CDR3, as DNA: TGTGCCAGCAGGCCGGACATTGGGGTTATTATCTATGGCTACACCTTC.

The rearrangement joins TRBV2 to TRBJ2-5; D remains ambiguous. Germline CDR1 reads SNHLY; CDR2 reads FYNNEI. Trimming took off 5 bases at V and 2 bases at J, with 6 bases between the two ends. This CDR3 comprises 12 residues. The CDR3 loop is CASSQQQETQYF. The CDR3 nucleotides read TGTGCCAGCAGTCAACAGCAAGAGACCCAGTACTTC.

This chain links TRBV10-3 with TRBJ2-5; D possibly corresponds to TRBD1 (6 bases). The CDR3 loop spans 13 amino acids. Trimming removed 4 bases from V and 6 bases from J, with 12 bases in between. Germline CDR1 ENHRY, CDR2 SYGVKD. CDR3 loop: CAISAVGGQTQYF. For the CDR3, the DNA is TGTGCCATCAGTGCGGTAGGGGGACAGACCCAGTACTTC.

The rearrangement joins TRBV7-9 to TRBJ2-2; 9 bases agree with TRBD2. V was pared by 4 bases and J by 4 bases, with 7 bases of the junction left unmatched. CDR3 length: 16 amino acids. Germline-derived CDR1 and CDR2 are SEHNR and FQNEAQ (reference sequence). CDR3 DNA: TGTGCCAGCAGCTGGTGGCGGGGGGGCCGCACCGGGGAGCTGTTTTTT. This sequence encodes CASSWWRGGRTGELFF.

The J gene is TRBJ2-1, the V gene TRBV7-6, with 7 bases lining up with TRBD1. The CDR3 is made up of 15 amino acids. The V segment lost 2 bases and the J segment 4 bases; nucleotides outside the gene matches: 5. CDR1 is SGHVS, CDR2 FNYEAQ, per germline. CDR3 DNA: TGTGCCAGCAGCTTACTTGGGACAGCATACAATGAGCAGTTCTTC. It translates to CASSLLGTAYNEQFF. Full variable domain (rest looked up from reference TRBV7-6 and TRBJ2-1): GAGVSQSPRYKVTKRGQDVALRCDPISGHVSLYWYRQALGQGPEFLTYFNYEAQQDKSGLPNDRFSAERPEGSISTLTIQRTEQRDSAMYRCASSLLGTAYNEQFFGPGTRLTVL.

The genes are TRBV10-3 and TRBJ2-5; TRBD1 aligns across 11 bases. J gave up 5 bases and V 10 bases, and 9 bases lay outside the gene matches. Germline V gene lookup returns CDR1 ENHRY and CDR2 SYGVKD. This CDR3 spans 14 amino acids. CDR3 nucleotides: TGTGCCACCGCCGGGGGACAGGGGGGGGAGACCCAGTACTTC. Its protein is CATAGGQGGETQYF.